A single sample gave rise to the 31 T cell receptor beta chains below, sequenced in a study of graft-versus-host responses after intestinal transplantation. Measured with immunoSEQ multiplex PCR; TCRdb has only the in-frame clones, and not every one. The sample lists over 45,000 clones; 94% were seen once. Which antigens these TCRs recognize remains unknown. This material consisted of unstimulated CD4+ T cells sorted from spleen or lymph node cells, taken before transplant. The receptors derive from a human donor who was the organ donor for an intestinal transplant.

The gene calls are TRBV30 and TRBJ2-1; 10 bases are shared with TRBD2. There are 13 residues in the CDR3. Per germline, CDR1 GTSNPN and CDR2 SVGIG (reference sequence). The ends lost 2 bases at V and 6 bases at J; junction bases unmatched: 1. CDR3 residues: CAWSSGGANEQFF. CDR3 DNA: TGTGCCTGGAGTAGCGGGGGGGCCAATGAGCAGTTCTTC. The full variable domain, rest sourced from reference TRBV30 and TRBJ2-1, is SQTIHQWPATLVQPVGSPLSLECTVEGTSNPNLYWYRQAAGRGLQLLFYSVGIGQISSEVPQNLSASRPQDRQFILSSKKLLLSDSGFYLCAWSSGGANEQFFGPGTRLTVL.

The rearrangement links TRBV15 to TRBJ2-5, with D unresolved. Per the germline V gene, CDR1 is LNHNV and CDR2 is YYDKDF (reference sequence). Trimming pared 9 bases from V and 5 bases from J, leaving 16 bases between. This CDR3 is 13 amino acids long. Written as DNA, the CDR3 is TGTGCCACTACCGACCTGGTCGGGGAGACCCAGTACTTC. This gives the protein CATTDLVGETQYF.

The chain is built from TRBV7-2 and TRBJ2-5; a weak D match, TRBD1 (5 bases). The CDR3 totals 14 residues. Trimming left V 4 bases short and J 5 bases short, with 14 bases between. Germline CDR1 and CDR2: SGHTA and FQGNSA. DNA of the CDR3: TGTGCCAGCAGCTCCTCAGGGCGGCGGGAGACCCAGTACTTC. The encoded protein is CASSSSGRRETQYF.

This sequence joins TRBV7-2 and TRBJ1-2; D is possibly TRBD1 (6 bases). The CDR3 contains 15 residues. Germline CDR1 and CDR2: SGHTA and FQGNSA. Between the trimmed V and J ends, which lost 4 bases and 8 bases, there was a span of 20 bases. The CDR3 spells CASSWRTAQTDGYTF. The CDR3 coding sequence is TGTGCCAGCAGCTGGAGGACAGCCCAAACGGACGGCTACACCTTC.

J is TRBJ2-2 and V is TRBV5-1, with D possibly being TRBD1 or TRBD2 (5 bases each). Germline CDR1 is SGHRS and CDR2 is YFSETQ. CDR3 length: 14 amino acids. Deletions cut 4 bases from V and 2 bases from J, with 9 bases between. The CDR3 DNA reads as TGCGCCAGCAGCGAGGGACGTAACACCGGGGAGCTGTTTTTT. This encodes CASSEGRNTGELFF.

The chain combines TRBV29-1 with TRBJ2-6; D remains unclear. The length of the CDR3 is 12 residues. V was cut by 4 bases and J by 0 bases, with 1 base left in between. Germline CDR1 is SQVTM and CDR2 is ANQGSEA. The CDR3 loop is CSVASGANVLTF. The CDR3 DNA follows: TGCAGCGTTGCCTCTGGGGCCAACGTCCTGACTTTC. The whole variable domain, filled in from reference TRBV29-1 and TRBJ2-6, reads SAVISQKPSRDICQRGTSLTIQCQVDSQVTMMFWYRQQPGQSLTLIATANQGSEATYESGFVIDKFPISRPNLTFSTLTVSNMSPEDSSIYLCSVASGANVLTFGAGSRLTVL.

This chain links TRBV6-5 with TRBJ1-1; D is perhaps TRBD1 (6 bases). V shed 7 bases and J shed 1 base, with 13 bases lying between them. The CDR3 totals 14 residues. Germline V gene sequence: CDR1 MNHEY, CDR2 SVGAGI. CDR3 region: CASTRGAGNTEAFF. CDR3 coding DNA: TGTGCCAGCACCCGGGGGGCGGGGAACACTGAAGCTTTCTTT.

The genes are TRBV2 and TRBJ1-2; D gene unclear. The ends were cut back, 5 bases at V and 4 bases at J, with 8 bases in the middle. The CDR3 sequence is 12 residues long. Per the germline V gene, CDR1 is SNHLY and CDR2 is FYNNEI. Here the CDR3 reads CASSFGIYGYTF. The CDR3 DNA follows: TGTGCCAGCAGTTTCGGAATCTATGGCTACACCTTC. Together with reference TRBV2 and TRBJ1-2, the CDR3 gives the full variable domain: EPEVTQTPSHQVTQMGQEVILRCVPISNHLYFYWYRQILGQKVEFLVSFYNNEISEKSEIFDDQFSVERPDGSNFTLKIRSTKLEDSAMYFCASSFGIYGYTFGSGTRLTVV.

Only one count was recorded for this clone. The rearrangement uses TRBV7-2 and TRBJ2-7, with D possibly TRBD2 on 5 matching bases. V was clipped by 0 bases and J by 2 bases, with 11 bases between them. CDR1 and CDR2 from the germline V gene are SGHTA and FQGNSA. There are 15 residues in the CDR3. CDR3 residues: CASSLALVEAYEQYF. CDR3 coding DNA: TGTGCCAGCAGCTTAGCTTTGGTGGAGGCCTACGAGCAGTACTTC.

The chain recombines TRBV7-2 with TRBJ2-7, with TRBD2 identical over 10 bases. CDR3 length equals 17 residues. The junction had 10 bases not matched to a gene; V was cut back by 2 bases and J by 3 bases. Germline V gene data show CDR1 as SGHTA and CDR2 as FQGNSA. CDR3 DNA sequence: TGTGCCAGCAGCTTAAGCGGGGGGGGGTCGCCTATCTACGAGCAGTACTTC. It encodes CASSLSGGGSPIYEQYF.

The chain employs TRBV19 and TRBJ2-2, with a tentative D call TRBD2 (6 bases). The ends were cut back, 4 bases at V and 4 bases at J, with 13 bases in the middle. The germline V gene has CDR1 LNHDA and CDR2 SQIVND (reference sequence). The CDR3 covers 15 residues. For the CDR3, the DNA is TGTGCCAGTAGTACGGCTAGCGTTTCCACCGGGGAGCTGTTTTTT. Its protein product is CASSTASVSTGELFF.

CDR3 in amino acids: CASSIGSGGADEQFF. In nucleotides, the CDR3 is TGTGCCAGTAGTATCGGGAGCGGGGGGGCCGATGAGCAGTTCTTC. This rearrangement joins TRBV19 to TRBJ2-1, with 10 bases fitting TRBD2. Germline CDR1 and CDR2: LNHDA and SQIVND (reference sequence). The V segment lost 3 bases and the J segment 8 bases; nucleotides outside the gene matches: 7. The CDR3 runs 15 residues.

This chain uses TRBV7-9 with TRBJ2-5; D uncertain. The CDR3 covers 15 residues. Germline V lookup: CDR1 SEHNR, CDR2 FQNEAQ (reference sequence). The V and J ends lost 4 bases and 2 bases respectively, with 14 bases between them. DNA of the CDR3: TGTGCCAGCAGCTCCAGAACAGACATTCAAGAGACCCAGTACTTC. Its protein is CASSSRTDIQETQYF.

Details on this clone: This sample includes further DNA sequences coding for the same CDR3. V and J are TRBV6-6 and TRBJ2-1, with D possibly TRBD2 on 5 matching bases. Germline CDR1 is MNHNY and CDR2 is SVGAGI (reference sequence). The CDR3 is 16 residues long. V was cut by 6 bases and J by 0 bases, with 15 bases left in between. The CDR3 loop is CASSLPLAGSYNEQFF. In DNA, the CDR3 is TGTGCCAGCAGCCTCCCGCTAGCTGGCTCCTACAATGAGCAGTTCTTC.

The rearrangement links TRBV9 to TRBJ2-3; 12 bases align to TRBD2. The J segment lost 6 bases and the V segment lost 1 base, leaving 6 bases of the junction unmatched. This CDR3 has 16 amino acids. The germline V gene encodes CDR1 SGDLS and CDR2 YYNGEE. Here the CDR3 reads CASSVSSGGAGDTQYF. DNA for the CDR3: TGTGCCAGCAGCGTATCTAGCGGGGGGGCCGGGGATACGCAGTATTTT.

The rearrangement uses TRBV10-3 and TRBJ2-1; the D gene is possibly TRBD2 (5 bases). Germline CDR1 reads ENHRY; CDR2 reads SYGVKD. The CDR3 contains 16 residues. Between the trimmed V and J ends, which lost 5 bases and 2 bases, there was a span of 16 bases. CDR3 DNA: TGTGCCATCAGTCCGGACTTTGCGGCTACCTACAATGAGCAGTTCTTC. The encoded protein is CAISPDFAATYNEQFF.

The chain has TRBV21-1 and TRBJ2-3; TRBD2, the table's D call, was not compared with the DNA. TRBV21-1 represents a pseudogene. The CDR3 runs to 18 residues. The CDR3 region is CASSKASGTSVYTDTQYF. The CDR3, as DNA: TGTGCCAGCAGCAAAGCTAGTGGGACTAGCGTTTACACAGATACGCAGTATTTT.

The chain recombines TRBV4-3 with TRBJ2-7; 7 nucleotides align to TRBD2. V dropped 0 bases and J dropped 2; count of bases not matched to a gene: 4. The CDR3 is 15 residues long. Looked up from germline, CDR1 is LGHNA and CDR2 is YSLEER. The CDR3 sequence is CASSQDGRPTYEQYF. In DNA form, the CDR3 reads TGCGCCAGCAGCCAAGACGGGAGGCCTACCTACGAGCAGTACTTC.

The CDR3 coding sequence is TGTGCCAGGTCTGGGACAGCCACAGAACAAGCTTTCTTT. Residues: CARSGTATEQAFF. V gene TRBV9 combines with J gene TRBJ1-1, with 7 bases fitting TRBD1. Germline V gene sequence: CDR1 SGDLS, CDR2 YYNGEE. The CDR3 has 13 residues. With 8 bases clipped from V and 9 bases from J, the junction kept 13 bases outside the gene matches. The full variable domain, completed using reference TRBV9 and TRBJ1-1, is DSGVTQTPKHLITATGQRVTLRCSPRSGDLSVYWYQQSLDQGLQFLIQYYNGEERAKGNILERFSAQQFPDLHSELNLSSLELGDSALYFCARSGTATEQAFFGQGTRLTVV.

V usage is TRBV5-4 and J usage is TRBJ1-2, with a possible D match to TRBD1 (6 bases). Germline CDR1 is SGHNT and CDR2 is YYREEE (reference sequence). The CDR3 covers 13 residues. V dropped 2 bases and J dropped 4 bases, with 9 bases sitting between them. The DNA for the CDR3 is TGTGCCAGCAGCTTAACAGGGACCTATGGCTACACCTTC. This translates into CASSLTGTYGYTF.

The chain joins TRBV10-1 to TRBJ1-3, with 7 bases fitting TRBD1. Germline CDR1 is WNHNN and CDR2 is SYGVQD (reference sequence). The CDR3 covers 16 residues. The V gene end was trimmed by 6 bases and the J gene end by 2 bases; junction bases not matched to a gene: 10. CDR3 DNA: TGCGCCAGCAGGACTGACAGGGAGGGAACTGGAAACACCATATATTTT. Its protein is CASRTDREGTGNTIYF.

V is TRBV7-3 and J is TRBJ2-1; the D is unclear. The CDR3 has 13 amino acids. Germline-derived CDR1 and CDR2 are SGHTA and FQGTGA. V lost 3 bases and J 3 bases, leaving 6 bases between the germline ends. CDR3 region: CASSFSSYNEQFF. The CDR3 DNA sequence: TGTGCCAGCAGCTTTTCCAGCTACAATGAGCAGTTCTTC.

CDR3 protein: CAWSGGWRPNTGELFF. The CDR3 coding sequence is TGTGCCTGGAGCGGGGGATGGCGGCCGAACACCGGGGAGCTGTTTTTT. The chain joins TRBV30 to TRBJ2-2, with D maybe TRBD2 (6 bases). CDR1 GTSNPN and CDR2 SVGIG come from the germline V gene (reference sequence). Trimming pared 3 bases from V and 0 bases from J, leaving 14 bases between. The CDR3 is 16 residues long.

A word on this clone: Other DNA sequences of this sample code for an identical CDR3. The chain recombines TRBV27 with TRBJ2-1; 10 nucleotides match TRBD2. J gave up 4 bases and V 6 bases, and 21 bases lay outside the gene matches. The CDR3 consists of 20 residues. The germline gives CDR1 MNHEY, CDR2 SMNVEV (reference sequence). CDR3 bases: TGTGCCAGCAGCTACCGGGGGCGCAGCGGGGGGGCCATGCGATACAATGAGCAGTTCTTC. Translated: CASSYRGRSGGAMRYNEQFF.

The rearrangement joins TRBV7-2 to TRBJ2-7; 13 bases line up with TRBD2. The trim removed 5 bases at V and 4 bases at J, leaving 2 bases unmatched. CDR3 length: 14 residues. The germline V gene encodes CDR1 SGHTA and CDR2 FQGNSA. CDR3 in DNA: TGTGCCAGCAGCACTAGCGGGGGGGAATACGAGCAGTACTTC. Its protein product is CASSTSGGEYEQYF.

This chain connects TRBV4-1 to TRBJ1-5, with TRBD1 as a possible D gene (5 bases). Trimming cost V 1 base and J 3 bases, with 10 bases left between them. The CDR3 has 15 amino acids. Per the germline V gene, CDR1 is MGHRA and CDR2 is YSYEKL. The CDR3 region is CASSQAREYNQPQHF. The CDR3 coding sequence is TGCGCCAGCAGCCAAGCCAGGGAATACAATCAGCCCCAGCATTTT.

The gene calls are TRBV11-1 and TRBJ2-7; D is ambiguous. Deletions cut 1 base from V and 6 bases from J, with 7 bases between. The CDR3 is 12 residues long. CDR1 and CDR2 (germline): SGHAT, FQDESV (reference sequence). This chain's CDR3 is CASSLVSSEQYF. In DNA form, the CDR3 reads TGTGCCAGCAGCTTAGTTTCTTCCGAGCAGTACTTC.

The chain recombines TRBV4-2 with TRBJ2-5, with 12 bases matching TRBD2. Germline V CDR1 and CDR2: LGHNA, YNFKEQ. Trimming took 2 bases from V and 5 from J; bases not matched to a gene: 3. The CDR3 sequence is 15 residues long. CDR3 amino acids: CASSQPSGGAETQYF. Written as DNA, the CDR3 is TGTGCCAGCAGCCAACCTAGCGGGGGGGCCGAGACCCAGTACTTC.

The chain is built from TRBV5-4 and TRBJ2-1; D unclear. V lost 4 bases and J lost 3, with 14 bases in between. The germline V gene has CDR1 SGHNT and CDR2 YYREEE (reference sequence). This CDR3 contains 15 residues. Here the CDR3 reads CASSAQVAIYNEQFF. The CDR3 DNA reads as TGTGCCAGCAGCGCGCAGGTAGCAATCTACAATGAGCAGTTCTTC.

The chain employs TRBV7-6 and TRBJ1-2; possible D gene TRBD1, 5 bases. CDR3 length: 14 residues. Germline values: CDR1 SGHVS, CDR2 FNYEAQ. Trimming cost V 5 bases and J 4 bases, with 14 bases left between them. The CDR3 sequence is CASSPLTASYGYTF. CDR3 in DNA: TGTGCCAGCAGCCCCTTGACAGCTAGCTATGGCTACACCTTC.

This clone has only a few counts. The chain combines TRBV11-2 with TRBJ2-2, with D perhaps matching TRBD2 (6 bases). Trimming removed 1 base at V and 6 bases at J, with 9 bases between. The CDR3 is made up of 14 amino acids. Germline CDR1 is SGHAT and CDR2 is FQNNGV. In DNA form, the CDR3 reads TGTGCCAGCAGCTTAGTCAGGGAGGCCGGGGAGCTGTTTTTT. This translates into CASSLVREAGELFF.